The clone carrying this TCR beta chain showed up just a few times. Its specificity is unknown. Profiled with immunoSEQ multiplex PCR; TCRdb holds only in-frame clones, not every one. Of about 58,000 clones in the sample, approximately 91% were seen once. This specimen comes from a study of OX40 agonist ivuxolimab in advanced cancers. Whole-study context: Hepatocellular carcinoma, melanoma, renal cell or head and neck cancer was diagnosed in the dose-escalation patients.

General study points: Nonresponders included some who also had low normalized T-cell clonal expansion.

Trimming took off 5 bases at V and 0 bases at J, with 6 bases between the two ends. The CDR3 spans 13 residues. Germline assignment: CDR1 MDHEN and CDR2 SYDVKM. This specimen consisted of CD4+ or CD8+ T cells sorted from blood, obtained in a trial of the OX40 agonist ivuxolimab. The sequence was collected from an adult with an advanced solid tumor such as melanoma, head and neck, liver or kidney cancer. The chain joins TRBV28 to TRBJ2-3, with D uncertain. CDR3 in DNA: TGTGCCAGCAGTCCACAGAGCACAGATACGCAGTATTTT. Protein sequence: CASSPQSTDTQYF.